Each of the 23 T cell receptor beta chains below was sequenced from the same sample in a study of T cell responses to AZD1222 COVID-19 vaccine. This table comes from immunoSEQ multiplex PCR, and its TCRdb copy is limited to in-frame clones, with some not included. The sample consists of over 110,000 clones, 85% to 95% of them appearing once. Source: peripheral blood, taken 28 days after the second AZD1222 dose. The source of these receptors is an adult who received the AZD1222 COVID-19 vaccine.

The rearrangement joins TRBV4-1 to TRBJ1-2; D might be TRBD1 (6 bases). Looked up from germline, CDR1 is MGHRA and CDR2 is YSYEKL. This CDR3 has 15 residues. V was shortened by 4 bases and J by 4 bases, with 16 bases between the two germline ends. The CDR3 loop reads CASSLLQGHRYGYTF. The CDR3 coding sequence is TGCGCCAGCAGCCTCCTTCAGGGACACCGCTATGGCTACACCTTC.

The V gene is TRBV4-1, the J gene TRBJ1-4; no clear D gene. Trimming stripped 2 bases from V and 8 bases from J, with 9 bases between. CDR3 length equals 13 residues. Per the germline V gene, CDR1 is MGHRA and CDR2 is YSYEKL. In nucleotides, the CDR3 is TGCGCCAGCAGCCAATTCCGTTCGGAAAAACTGTTTTTT. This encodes CASSQFRSEKLFF.

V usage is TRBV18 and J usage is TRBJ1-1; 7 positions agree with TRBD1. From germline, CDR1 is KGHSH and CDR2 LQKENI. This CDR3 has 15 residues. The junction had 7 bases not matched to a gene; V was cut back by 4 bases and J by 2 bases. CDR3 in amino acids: CASSRIQGPNTEAFF. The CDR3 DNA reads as TGTGCCAGCTCACGAATACAGGGGCCCAACACTGAAGCTTTCTTT.

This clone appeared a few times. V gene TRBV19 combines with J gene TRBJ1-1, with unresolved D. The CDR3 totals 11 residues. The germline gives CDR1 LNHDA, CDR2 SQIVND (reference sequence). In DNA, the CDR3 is TGTGGGGCCGGGAGCTACACTGAAGCTTTCTTT. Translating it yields CGAGSYTEAFF.

CDR3 nucleotide sequence: TGTGCCACCAGTGACCTGGGGGGGACAGGGCTGTTCTTC. It is translated as CATSDLGGTGLFF. This sequence joins TRBV24-1 and TRBJ2-1, with 9 nucleotides matching TRBD1. The CDR3 is 13 amino acids. V was pared by 4 bases and J by 15 bases, with 9 bases of the junction left unmatched. Germline assignment: CDR1 KGHDR and CDR2 SFDVKD.

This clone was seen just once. CDR3 region: CASSLRQGGTEAFF. CDR3 nucleotides: TGTGCCAGCAGCCTAAGACAGGGAGGAACTGAAGCTTTCTTT. The V and J genes are TRBV3-1 (or the pseudogene TRBV3-2) and TRBJ1-1, with TRBD1 identical over 7 bases. Germline V CDR1 and CDR2: LGHDT, YNNKEL (reference sequence). J lost 5 bases, V lost 4 bases, and 7 bases had no gene match. The CDR3 is 14 amino acids.

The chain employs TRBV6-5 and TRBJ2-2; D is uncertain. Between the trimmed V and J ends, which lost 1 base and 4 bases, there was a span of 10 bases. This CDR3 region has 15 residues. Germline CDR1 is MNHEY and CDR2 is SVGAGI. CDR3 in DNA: TGTGCCAGCAGTTACTGGGCTCATACCACCGGGGAGCTGTTTTTT. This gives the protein CASSYWAHTTGELFF.

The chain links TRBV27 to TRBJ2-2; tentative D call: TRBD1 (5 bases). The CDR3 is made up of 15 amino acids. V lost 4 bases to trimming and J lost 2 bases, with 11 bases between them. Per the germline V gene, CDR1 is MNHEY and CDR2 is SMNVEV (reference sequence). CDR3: CASSSLTENTGELFF. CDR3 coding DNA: TGTGCCAGCAGTTCCCTGACAGAAAACACCGGGGAGCTGTTTTTT.

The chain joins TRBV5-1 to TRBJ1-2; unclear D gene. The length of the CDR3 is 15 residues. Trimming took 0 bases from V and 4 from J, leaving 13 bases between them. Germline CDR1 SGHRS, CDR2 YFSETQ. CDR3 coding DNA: TGCGCCAGCAGCTTGGCCCAGTCAAGTTCCTATGGCTACACCTTC. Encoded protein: CASSLAQSSSYGYTF.

In DNA, the CDR3 is TGTGCCAGCAGTTCCCGACAAGGGGGCAGGACAGGGAGCACCGGGGAGCTGTTTTTT. Its translation: CASSSRQGGRTGSTGELFF. This chain joins TRBV4-2 and TRBJ2-2, with 8 bases fitting TRBD1. V lost 6 bases and J lost 4; bases outside the gene matches: 19. The CDR3 is made up of 19 amino acids. Germline lookup yields CDR1 LGHNA and CDR2 YNFKEQ.

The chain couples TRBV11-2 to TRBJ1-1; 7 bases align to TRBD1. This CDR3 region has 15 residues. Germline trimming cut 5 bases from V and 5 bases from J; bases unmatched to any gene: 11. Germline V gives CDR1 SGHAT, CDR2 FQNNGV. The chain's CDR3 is CASSRTNRGRTEAFF. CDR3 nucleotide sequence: TGTGCCAGCAGCCGTACGAACAGGGGACGGACTGAAGCTTTCTTT.

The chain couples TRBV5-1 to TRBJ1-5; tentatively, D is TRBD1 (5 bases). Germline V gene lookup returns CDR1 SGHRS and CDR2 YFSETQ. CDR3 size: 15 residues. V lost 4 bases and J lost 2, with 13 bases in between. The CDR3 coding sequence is TGCGCCAGCAGCAGGGACGGGAGAGGCAATCAGCCCCAGCATTTT. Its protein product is CASSRDGRGNQPQHF.

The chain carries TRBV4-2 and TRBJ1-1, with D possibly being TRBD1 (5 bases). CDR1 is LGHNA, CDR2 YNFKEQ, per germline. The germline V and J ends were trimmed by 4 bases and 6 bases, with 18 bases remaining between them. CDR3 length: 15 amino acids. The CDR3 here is CASSLPGGGRAEAFF. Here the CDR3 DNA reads TGTGCCAGCAGCCTCCCAGGTGGGGGTCGGGCTGAAGCTTTCTTT.

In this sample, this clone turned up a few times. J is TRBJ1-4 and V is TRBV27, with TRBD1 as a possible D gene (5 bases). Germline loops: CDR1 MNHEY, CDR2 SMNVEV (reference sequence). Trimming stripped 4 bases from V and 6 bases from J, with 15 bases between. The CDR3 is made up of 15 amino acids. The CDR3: CASSSGGKTDEKLFF. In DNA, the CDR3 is TGTGCCAGCAGTTCGGGGGGGAAAACGGATGAAAAACTGTTTTTT.

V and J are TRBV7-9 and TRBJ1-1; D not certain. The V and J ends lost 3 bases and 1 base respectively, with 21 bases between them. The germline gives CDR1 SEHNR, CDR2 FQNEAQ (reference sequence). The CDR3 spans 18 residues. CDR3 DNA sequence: TGTGCCAGCAGCTTCGGGTTTGGTGGTGGGCTAAGGAACACTGAAGCTTTCTTT. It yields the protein CASSFGFGGGLRNTEAFF.

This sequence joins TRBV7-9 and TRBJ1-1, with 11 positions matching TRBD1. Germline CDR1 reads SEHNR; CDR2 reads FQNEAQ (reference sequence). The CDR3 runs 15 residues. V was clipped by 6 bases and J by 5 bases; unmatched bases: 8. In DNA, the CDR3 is TGTGCCAGCAGTACAACCGGGACAGGGGGTACTGAAGCTTTCTTT. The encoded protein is CASSTTGTGGTEAFF.

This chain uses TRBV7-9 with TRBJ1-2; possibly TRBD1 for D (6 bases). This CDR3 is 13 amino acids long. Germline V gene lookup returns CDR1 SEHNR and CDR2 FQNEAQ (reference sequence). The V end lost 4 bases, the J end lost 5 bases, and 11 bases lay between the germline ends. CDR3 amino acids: CASSSGHLYGYTF. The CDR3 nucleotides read TGTGCCAGCAGCTCGGGACACCTATATGGCTACACCTTC.

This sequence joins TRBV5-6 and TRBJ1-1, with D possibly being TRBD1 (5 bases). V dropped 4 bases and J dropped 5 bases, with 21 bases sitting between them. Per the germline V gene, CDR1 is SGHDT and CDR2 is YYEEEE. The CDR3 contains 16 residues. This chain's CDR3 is CASSPLGGARETEAFF. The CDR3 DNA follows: TGTGCCAGCAGCCCCCTAGGTGGGGCGAGGGAAACTGAAGCTTTCTTT.

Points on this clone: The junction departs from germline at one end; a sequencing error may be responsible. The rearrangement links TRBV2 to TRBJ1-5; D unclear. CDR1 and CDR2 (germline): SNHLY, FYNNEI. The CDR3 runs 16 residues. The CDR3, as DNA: TGTGTCAGCAATTCGGGGAGGGAGGGTAGCAATCAGCCCCAGCATTTT. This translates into CVSNSGREGSNQPQHF. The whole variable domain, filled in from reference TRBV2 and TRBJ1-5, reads EPEVTQTPSHQVTQMGQEVILRCVPISNHLYFYWYRQILGQKVEFLVSFYNNEISEKSEIFDDQFSVERPDGSNFTLKIRSTKLEDSAMYFCVSNSGREGSNQPQHFGDGTRLSIL.

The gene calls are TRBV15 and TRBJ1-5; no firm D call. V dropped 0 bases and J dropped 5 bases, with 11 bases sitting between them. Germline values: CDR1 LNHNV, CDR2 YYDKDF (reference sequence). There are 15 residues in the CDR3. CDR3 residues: CATSRDRGVDQPQHF. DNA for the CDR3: TGTGCCACCAGCAGAGATCGTGGGGTTGATCAGCCCCAGCATTTT.

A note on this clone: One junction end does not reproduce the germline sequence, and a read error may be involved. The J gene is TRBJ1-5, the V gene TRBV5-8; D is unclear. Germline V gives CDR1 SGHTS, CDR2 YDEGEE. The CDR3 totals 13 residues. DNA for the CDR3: TGTGCCAGCAGCCGGCAGGTCAATCAGCACCAGCATTTT. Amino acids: CASSRQVNQHQHF.

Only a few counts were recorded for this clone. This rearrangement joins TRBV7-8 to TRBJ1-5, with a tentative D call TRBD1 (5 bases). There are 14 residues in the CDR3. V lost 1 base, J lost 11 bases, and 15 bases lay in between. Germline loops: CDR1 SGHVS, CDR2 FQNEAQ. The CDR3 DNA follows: TGTGCCAGCAGCTTAGACGGGGGAGTCTCGGCCCAGCATTTT. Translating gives CASSLDGGVSAQHF. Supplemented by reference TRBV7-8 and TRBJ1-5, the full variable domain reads GAGVSQSPRYKVAKRGQDVALRCDPISGHVSLFWYQQALGQGPEFLTYFQNEAQLDKSGLPSDRFFAERPEGSVSTLKIQRTQQEDSAVYLCASSLDGGVSAQHFGDGTRLSIL.

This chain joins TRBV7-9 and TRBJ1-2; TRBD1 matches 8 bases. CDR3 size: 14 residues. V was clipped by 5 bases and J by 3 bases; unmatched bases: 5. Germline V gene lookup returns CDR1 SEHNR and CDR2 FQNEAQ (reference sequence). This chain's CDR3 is CASSTGGVHYGYTF. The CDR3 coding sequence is TGTGCCAGCAGCACAGGGGGAGTGCACTATGGCTACACCTTC.